These T cell receptor beta chains were read from a single sample in a study of T cell repertoires in cytomegalovirus infection. TCRdb re-derived calls from the reads in MiXCR, one entry per CDR3 protein. The repertoire holds around 530,000 distinct CDR3 sequences, with around a quarter as singletons. What was sequenced was PBMCs. Receptors originate from a human donor in good health (CMV status not recorded). Some clones in this sample may be carry-over from other donors' samples. Both conserved end residues are part of each CDR3. Each record gives: CDR3 DNA, CDR3 protein, J gene, D gene, clone size, V gene. D genes are given only for firm matches. Some rows mark clone size as missing; the rest say once, few, many or name a class of expanded clone.

TGTGCCATCAGTTCCTGGAAAGCCGGGACTAGGAAAGAGACCCAGTACTTC CAISSWKAGTRKETQYF TRBJ2-5 TRBD2 few TRBV10-3
TGTGACAGCAGTTACCCGACGGACAAAATGCGGGAGGTAAGCTCCTACAATGAGCAGTTCTTC CDSSYPTDKMREVSSYNEQFF TRBJ2-1 TRBD2 - TRBV6-8
TGTGCCAGCTCACCACAGGACAGTCAGTTCTATGGCTACACCTTC CASSPQDSQFYGYTF TRBJ1-2 - - TRBV18
TGTGCCAGCAGCTACAAAAGCGGACCCGGCCAAGAGACCCAGTACTTC CASSYKSGPGQETQYF TRBJ2-5 - many TRBV7-2
TGCAGTGCTAGAGACCCGGGGACAGGGCTGAACACTGAAGCTTTCTTT CSARDPGTGLNTEAFF TRBJ1-1 TRBD1 - TRBV20-1
TGCAGTGCTCTTTCTCCCCGGACACAGAACTACGAGCAGTACTTC CSALSPRTQNYEQYF TRBJ2-7 - - TRBV20-1
TGTGCCAGCAGTGTGTCGACGCCAACAGAGCAGTTCTTC CASSVSTPTEQFF TRBJ2-1 - few TRBV2
TGTGCCATCAGTGAGTCGAGTGGTTCCGGGGGTACCGGGGAGCTGTTTTTT CAISESSGSGGTGELFF TRBJ2-2 - few TRBV10-3
TGTGCCAGCAGCTCAACGGTAGGGGGAGCTTCTGGGGCCAACGTCCTGACTTTC CASSSTVGGASGANVLTF TRBJ2-6 - many TRBV7-6
TGTGCCAGCAGCCTCTGGGACAGCGAATACAATGAGCAGTTCTTC CASSLWDSEYNEQFF TRBJ2-1 TRBD1 many TRBV7-2
TGTGCCAGCAGCGAACTCGGGACTAGCGGGAGATACGAGCAGTACTTC CASSELGTSGRYEQYF TRBJ2-7 TRBD2 - TRBV6-5
TGTGCCAGCAGCCGCCAACCCGACAGGGGAGGCACAGATACGCAGTATTTT CASSRQPDRGGTDTQYF TRBJ2-3 TRBD1 many TRBV7-2
TGTGCCAGCAGCGGGATGGACTATGGCTACACCTTC CASSGMDYGYTF TRBJ1-2 - - TRBV7-6
TGTGCCAGTGCGGGACTCCGCACAGATACGCAGTATTTT CASAGLRTDTQYF TRBJ2-3 - - TRBV19
TGTGCCAGCAGCCGCCCGGAAAGGGCAGATACGCAGTATTTT CASSRPERADTQYF TRBJ2-3 - many TRBV7-2
TGCAGTGCTAGACGTACTACCTACAATGAGCAGTTCTTC CSARRTTYNEQFF TRBJ2-1 - - TRBV20-1
TGTGCCAGCAGCACCAGTAGCTTTGGGGCCAACGTCCTGACTTTC CASSTSSFGANVLTF TRBJ2-6 - - TRBV7-2
TGTGCCAGCAGCTCCAGGGGCCTGAGCTCCTACAATGAGCAGTTCTTC CASSSRGLSSYNEQFF TRBJ2-1 - many TRBV7-2
TGTGCCAATAAGGAGGGCCCGAACACCGGGGAGCTGTTTTTT CANKEGPNTGELFF TRBJ2-2 - - TRBV7-2
TGTGCCAGCAGCCAACTTGGCGGGAGGGCCTTGAGTGAGCAGTTCTTC CASSQLGGRALSEQFF TRBJ2-1 TRBD2 few TRBV7-9
TGTGCCAGCGGACAGAATTTGAACACTGAAGCTTTCTTT CASGQNLNTEAFF TRBJ1-1 - few TRBV6-5
TGTGCCAGCAGCCAAGATAAGGGACTAGCGGGATGGCGCGATGAGCAGTTCTTC CASSQDKGLAGWRDEQFF TRBJ2-1 TRBD2 few TRBV4-2
TGCAGTGTAAGGAGGGAGGCACCCCTCCACTTT CSVRREAPLHF TRBJ1-6 - - TRBV20-1
TGTGCCAGCAGCAGTCCGGGACCTCAAGAGACCCAGTACTTC CASSSPGPQETQYF TRBJ2-5 - many TRBV7-2
TGTGCCAGCATACAGGGTACTGGGGCCAACGTCCTGACTTTC CASIQGTGANVLTF TRBJ2-6 - - TRBV28
TGTGCCAGCAGTCACGTCCAGGGCTACTACGAGCAGTACTTC CASSHVQGYYEQYF TRBJ2-7 - - TRBV12-3/TRBV12-4
TGTGCCAGCATGGTGGCAGATCTCAACATTCAGTACTTC CASMVADLNIQYF TRBJ2-4 - - TRBV28
TGTGCCAGCAACCCTAGCGGGAGCGCCTACAATGAGCAGTTCTTC CASNPSGSAYNEQFF TRBJ2-1 TRBD2 - TRBV6-2/TRBV6-3
TGTGCCAGCAGTTTGGACAGGGTTCTTGAAATGTTTTTT CASSLDRVLEMFF TRBJ1-4 TRBD1 - TRBV28
TGTGCCAGCAGTTATCTGTTTTATGGGAACACTGAAGCTTTCTTT CASSYLFYGNTEAFF TRBJ1-1 - many TRBV12-3/TRBV12-4
TGTGCCAGCAGTGAAGTGGGCAGGAGAGTACCTAACTATGGCTACACCTTC CASSEVGRRVPNYGYTF TRBJ1-2 - - TRBV2
TGCAGCGTGTCCGGGACAGAAAACTATGGCTACACCTTC CSVSGTENYGYTF TRBJ1-2 TRBD1 few TRBV29-1
TGTGCCACCCGAAGGTCCGATATATACGAGCAGTACTTC CATRRSDIYEQYF TRBJ2-7 - - TRBV6-1
TGCAGCGTTGACTTCGGGGTATGGAGCACAGATACGCAGTATTTT CSVDFGVWSTDTQYF TRBJ2-3 - - TRBV29-1